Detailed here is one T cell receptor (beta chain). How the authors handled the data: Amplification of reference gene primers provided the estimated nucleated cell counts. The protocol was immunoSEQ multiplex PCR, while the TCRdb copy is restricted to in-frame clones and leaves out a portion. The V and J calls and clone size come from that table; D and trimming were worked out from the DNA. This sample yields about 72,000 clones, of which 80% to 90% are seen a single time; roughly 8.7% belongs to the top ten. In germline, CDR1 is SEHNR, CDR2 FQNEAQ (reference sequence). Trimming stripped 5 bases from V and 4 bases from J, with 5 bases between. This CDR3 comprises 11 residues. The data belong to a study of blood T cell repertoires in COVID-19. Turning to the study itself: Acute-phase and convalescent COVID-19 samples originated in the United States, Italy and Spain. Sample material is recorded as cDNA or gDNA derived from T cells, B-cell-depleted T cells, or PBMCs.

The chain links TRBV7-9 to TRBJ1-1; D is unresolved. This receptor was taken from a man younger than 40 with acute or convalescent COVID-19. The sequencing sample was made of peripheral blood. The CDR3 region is CASSPSTEAFF. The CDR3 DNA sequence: TGTGCCAGCAGCCCCAGCACTGAAGCTTTCTTT.